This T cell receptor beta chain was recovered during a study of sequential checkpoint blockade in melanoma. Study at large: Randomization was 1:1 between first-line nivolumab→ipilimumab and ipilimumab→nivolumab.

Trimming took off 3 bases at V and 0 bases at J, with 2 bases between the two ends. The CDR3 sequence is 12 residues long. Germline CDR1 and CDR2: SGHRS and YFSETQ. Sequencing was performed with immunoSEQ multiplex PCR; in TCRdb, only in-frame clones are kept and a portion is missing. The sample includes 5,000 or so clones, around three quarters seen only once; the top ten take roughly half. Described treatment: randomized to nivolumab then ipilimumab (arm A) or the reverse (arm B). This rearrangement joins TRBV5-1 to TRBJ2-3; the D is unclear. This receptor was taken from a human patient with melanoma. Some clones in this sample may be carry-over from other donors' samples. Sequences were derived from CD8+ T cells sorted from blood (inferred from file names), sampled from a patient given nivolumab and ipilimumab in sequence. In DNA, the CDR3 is TGCGCCAGCAGCTCTAGCACAGATACGCAGTATTTT. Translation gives CASSSSTDTQYF.